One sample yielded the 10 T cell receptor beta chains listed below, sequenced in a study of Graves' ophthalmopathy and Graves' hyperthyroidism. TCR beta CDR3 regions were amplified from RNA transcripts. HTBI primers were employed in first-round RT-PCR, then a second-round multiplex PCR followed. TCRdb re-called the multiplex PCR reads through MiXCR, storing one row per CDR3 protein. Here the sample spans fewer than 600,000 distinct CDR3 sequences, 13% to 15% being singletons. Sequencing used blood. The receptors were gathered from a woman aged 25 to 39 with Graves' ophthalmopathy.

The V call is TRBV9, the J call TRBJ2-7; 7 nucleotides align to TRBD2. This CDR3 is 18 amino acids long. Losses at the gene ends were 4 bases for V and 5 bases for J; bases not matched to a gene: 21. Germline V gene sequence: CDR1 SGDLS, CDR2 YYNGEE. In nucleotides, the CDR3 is TGTGCCAGCAGCCCCAGAGAAGCGGGATATCGCCTTGGCCACGAGCAGTACTTC. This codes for CASSPREAGYRLGHEQYF.

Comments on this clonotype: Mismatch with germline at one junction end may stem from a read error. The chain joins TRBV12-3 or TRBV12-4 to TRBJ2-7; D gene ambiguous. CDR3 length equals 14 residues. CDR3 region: CASSTRLFSYDQYF. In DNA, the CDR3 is TGTGCCAGCAGTACCCGACTGTTCTCCTACGATCAGTACTTC.

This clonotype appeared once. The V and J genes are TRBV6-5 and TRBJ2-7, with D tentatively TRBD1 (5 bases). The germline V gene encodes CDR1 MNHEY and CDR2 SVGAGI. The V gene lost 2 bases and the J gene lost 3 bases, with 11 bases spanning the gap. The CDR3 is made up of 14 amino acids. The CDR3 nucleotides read TGTGCCAGCAGTTACGATAGGGGTGACTACGAGCAGTACTTC. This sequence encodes CASSYDRGDYEQYF.

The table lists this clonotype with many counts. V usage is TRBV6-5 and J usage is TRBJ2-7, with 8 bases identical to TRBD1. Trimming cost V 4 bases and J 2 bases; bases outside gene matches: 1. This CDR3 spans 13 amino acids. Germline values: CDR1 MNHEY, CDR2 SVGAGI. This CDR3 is CASSWDRTYEQYF. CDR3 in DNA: TGTGCCAGCAGTTGGGACAGGACCTACGAGCAGTACTTC.

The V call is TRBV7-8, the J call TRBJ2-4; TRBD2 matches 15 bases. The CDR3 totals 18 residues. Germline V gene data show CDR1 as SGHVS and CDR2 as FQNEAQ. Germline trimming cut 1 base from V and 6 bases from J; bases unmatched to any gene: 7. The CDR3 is CASSLGPGLAGGINIQYF. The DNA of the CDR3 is TGTGCCAGCAGCTTAGGACCCGGACTAGCGGGAGGGATAAACATTCAGTACTTC.

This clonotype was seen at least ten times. CDR3 in amino acids: CSARLGGDGYTF. For the CDR3, the DNA is TGCAGTGCTAGACTCGGGGGCGATGGCTACACCTTC. This sequence joins TRBV20-1 and TRBJ1-2; D is perhaps TRBD1 (6 bases). CDR3 size: 12 residues. Germline values: CDR1 DFQATT, CDR2 SNEGSKA (reference sequence). V was trimmed by 2 bases and J by 6 bases, leaving 10 bases between them.

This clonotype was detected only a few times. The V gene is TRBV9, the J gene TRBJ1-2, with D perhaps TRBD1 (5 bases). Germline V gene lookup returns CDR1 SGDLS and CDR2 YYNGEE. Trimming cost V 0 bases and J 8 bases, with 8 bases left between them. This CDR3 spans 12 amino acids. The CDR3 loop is CASSVGGGGYTF. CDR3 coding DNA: TGTGCCAGCAGCGTAGGGGGCGGCGGCTACACCTTC.

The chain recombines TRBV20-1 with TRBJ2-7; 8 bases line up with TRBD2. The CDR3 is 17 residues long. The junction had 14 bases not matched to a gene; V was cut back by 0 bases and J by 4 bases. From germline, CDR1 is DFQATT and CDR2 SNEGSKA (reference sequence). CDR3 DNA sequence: TGCAGTGCTAGAGATGGGGCAGCGGGGGAATTATTGTACGAGCAGTACTTC. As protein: CSARDGAAGELLYEQYF.

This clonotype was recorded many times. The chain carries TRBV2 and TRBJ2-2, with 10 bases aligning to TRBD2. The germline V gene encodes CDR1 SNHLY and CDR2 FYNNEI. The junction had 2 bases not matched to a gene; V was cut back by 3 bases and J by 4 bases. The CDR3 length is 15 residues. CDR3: CASSEGTSVTGELFF. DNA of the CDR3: TGTGCCAGCAGTGAGGGGACTAGCGTCACCGGGGAGCTGTTTTTT.

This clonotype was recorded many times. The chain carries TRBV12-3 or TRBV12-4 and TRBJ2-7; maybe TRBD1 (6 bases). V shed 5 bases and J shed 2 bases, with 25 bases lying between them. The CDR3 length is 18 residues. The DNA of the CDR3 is TGTGCCAGCAGTCCCCGGAGGAGGACAGCCCATAGCCCCTACGAGCAGTACTTC. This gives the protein CASSPRRRTAHSPYEQYF.